These 2 T cell receptor beta chains were all obtained from the same sample, sequenced in a study of blood T cell repertoires in COVID-19. Generated by immunoSEQ multiplex PCR, the TCRdb table keeps only in-frame clones and is missing some. The sample records approximately 490,000 clones, 87% being singletons. Specimen: PBMCs or T cells enriched from blood (not recorded which). The receptors shown here come from a woman under 30 who had recovered from COVID-19.

The gene calls are TRBV6-5 and TRBJ1-1; TRBD1 is a possible D gene (5 bases). V lost 6 bases and J 3 bases, leaving 11 bases between the germline ends. This CDR3 spans 13 amino acids. CDR1 and CDR2 from the germline V gene are MNHEY and SVGAGI. The CDR3, as DNA: TGTGCCAGCAGGCGGCAGGGCGACACTGAAGCTTTCTTT. Encoded protein: CASRRQGDTEAFF.

This clone appeared a single time. The J gene is TRBJ1-1, the V gene TRBV11-2, with D possibly being TRBD1 (5 bases). The length of the CDR3 is 13 residues. Germline V gene lookup returns CDR1 SGHAT and CDR2 FQNNGV. V was cut by 2 bases and J by 5 bases, with 9 bases left in between. CDR3 protein: CASSLRQNTEAFF. CDR3 nucleotide sequence: TGTGCCAGCAGCTTACGACAGAATACTGAAGCTTTCTTT.